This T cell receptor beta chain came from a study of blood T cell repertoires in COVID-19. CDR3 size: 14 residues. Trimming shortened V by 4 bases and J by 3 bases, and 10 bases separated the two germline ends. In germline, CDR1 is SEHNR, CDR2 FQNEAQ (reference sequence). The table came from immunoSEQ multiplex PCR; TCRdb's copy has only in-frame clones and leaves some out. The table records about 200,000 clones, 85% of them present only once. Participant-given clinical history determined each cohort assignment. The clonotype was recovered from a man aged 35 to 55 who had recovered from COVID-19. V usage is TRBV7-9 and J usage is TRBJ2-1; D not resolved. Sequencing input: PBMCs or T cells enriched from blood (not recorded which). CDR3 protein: CASSSTYLYNEQFF. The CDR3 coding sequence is TGTGCCAGCAGCTCTACCTACCTCTACAATGAGCAGTTCTTC. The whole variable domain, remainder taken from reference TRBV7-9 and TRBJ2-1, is DTGVSQNPRHKITKRGQNVTFRCDPISEHNRLYWYRQTLGQGPEFLTYFQNEAQLEKSRLLSDRFSAERPKGSFSTLEIQRTEQGDSAMYLCASSSTYLYNEQFFGPGTRLTVL.